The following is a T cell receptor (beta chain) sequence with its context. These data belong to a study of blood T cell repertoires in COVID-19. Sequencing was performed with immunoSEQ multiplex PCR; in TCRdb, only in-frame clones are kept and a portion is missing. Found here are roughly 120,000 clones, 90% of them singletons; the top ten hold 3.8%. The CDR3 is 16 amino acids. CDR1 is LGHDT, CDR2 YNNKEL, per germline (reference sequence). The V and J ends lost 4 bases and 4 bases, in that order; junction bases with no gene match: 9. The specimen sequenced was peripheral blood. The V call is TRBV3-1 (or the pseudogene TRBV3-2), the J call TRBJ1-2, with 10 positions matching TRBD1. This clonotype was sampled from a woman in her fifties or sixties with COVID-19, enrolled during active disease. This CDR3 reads CASSPLTGTGVYGYTF. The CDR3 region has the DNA TGTGCCAGCAGCCCACTAACAGGGACAGGGGTCTATGGCTACACCTTC.